This note documents a single T cell receptor beta chain sequence. Its antigen is unidentified. These data originate in a study of blood T cells in healthy people across ages. After removal of 4 bases from V and 8 bases from J, the junction contained 14 bases not matched to a gene. CDR1 is SGHKS and CDR2 is YYEKEE in the germline V gene (reference sequence). The length of the CDR3 is 16 residues. Together with a sample-barcoded 5' primer, a J-beta primer mix was included in a second PCR lasting about 7 to 11 cycles. TCRdb independently ran MiXCR on the 5' RACE reads; one entry per CDR3 protein. Of about 1.5 million distinct CDR3 sequences listed, 42% are singletons. Study results and caveats: Changes seen in expanded clonotypes were possibly confounded by donor CMV status left unknown.

What was sequenced was blood. The sequence came from a woman younger than 35 in good health. This chain uses TRBV5-5 with TRBJ2-1, with 8 nucleotides matching TRBD2. CDR3 in DNA: TGTGCCAGCAGCGTTGAACCGGGGGGGGCCTTGGATGAGCAGTTCTTC. Protein: CASSVEPGGALDEQFF.